The 30 T cell receptor beta chains in this list originate from one sample, sequenced in a study of blood T cell repertoires in COVID-19. Repertoires were generated with immunoSEQ multiplex PCR, while TCRdb's copy carries only in-frame clones and drops some. The sample has about 38,000 clones; 85% to 90% are singletons. What was sequenced was peripheral blood. The receptors were sampled from a man between 60 and 70 years old with active or convalescent COVID-19.

This chain links TRBV7-2 with TRBJ2-2; D not certain. CDR3 length: 14 residues. Germline V gene sequence: CDR1 SGHTA, CDR2 FQGNSA. V was trimmed by 1 base and J by 4 bases, leaving 7 bases between them. CDR3 nucleotide sequence: TGTGCCAGCAGCTTAGACCGGGTCACCGGGGAGCTGTTTTTT. It translates to CASSLDRVTGELFF.

The chain joins TRBV28 to TRBJ1-3; D unresolved. The V and J ends lost 4 bases and 3 bases respectively, with 7 bases between them. CDR1 is MDHEN, CDR2 SYDVKM, per germline. This CDR3 is 13 amino acids long. CDR3 nucleotide sequence: TGTGCCAGCAGTTCCGGCGGTGGAAACACCATATATTTT. Protein product: CASSSGGGNTIYF. Combining the CDR3 with reference TRBV28 and TRBJ1-3 gives the whole variable domain DVKVTQSSRYLVKRTGEKVFLECVQDMDHENMFWYRQDPGLGLRLIYFSYDVKMKEKGDIPEGYSVSREKKERFSLILESASTNQTSMYLCASSSGGGNTIYFGEGSWLTVV.

The V call is TRBV5-6, the J call TRBJ1-2, with 8 bases identical to TRBD1. CDR1 SGHDT and CDR2 YYEEEE come from the germline V gene. The junction had 8 bases not matched to a gene; V was cut back by 5 bases and J by 8 bases. This CDR3 comprises 13 residues. CDR3 nucleotide sequence: TGTGCCAGCAGATCACAGGGGGATGGCGGCTACACCTTC. It specifies CASRSQGDGGYTF.

V and J are TRBV19 and TRBJ2-2; tentative D call: TRBD2 (7 bases). Trimming stripped 9 bases from V and 5 bases from J, with 13 bases between. From germline, CDR1 is LNHDA and CDR2 SQIVND (reference sequence). The CDR3 extends over 13 amino acids. For the CDR3, the DNA is TGTGCCAGCCGAAGGGGGGGGACCGGGGAGCTGTTTTTT. Translation gives CASRRGGTGELFF.

This chain uses TRBV18 with TRBJ2-2; 13 bases are a match to TRBD2. The V gene end was trimmed by 3 bases and the J gene end by 6 bases; junction bases not matched to a gene: 7. The CDR3 is 17 amino acids. CDR1 KGHSH and CDR2 LQKENI come from the germline V gene. In nucleotides, the CDR3 is TGTGCCAGCTCACCTCCCCCCGGACTAGCGGGAGCCGGGGAGCTGTTTTTT. Translated: CASSPPPGLAGAGELFF. Based on the CDR3 plus reference TRBV18 and TRBJ2-2, the full variable domain is NAGVMQNPRHLVRRRGQEARLRCSPMKGHSHVYWYRQLPEEGLKFMVYLQKENIIDESGMPKERFSAEFPKEGPSILRIQQVVRGDSAAYFCASSPPPGLAGAGELFFGEGSRLTVL.

This chain joins TRBV15 and TRBJ2-3, with D perhaps matching TRBD1 (5 bases). The CDR3 has 14 amino acids. In germline, CDR1 is LNHNV, CDR2 YYDKDF (reference sequence). V lost 2 bases and J 2 bases, leaving 8 bases between the germline ends. The CDR3 coding sequence is TGTGCCACCAGCAGAAAGACAGTCACAGATACGCAGTATTTT. This translates into CATSRKTVTDTQYF.

A single count supports this clone. The rearrangement joins TRBV2 to TRBJ2-3, with a weak D call TRBD1 (6 bases). Trimming took 6 bases from V and 0 from J, leaving 19 bases between them. CDR1 is SNHLY, CDR2 FYNNEI, per germline. The CDR3 runs 17 residues. The CDR3 spells CASRNRVDTPSTDTQYF. The CDR3 DNA sequence: TGTGCCAGCAGGAACAGGGTAGACACACCTAGCACAGATACGCAGTATTTT. The full variable domain, rest sourced from reference TRBV2 and TRBJ2-3, is EPEVTQTPSHQVTQMGQEVILRCVPISNHLYFYWYRQILGQKVEFLVSFYNNEISEKSEIFDDQFSVERPDGSNFTLKIRSTKLEDSAMYFCASRNRVDTPSTDTQYFGPGTRLTVL.

The chain employs TRBV7-2 and TRBJ1-1, with a possible D match to TRBD1 (6 bases). Per the germline V gene, CDR1 is SGHTA and CDR2 is FQGNSA. Trimming left V 6 bases short and J 5 bases short, with 13 bases between. The CDR3 consists of 13 residues. In nucleotides, the CDR3 is TGTGCCAGCAGTTTACAGGGTTTTACTGAAGCTTTCTTT. Its protein is CASSLQGFTEAFF.

This clone was detected once. The rearrangement uses TRBV3-1 (or the pseudogene TRBV3-2) and TRBJ2-5, with 7 bases fitting TRBD1. The CDR3 runs to 14 residues. V shed 4 bases, J shed 5 bases, and the junction held 7 bases outside the gene matches. Germline V gene lookup returns CDR1 LGHDT and CDR2 YNNKEL (reference sequence). The CDR3 here is CASSRPTGHETQYF. CDR3 bases: TGTGCCAGCAGCCGCCCGACAGGGCACGAGACCCAGTACTTC.

The V gene is TRBV7-2, the J gene TRBJ2-7; 11 nucleotides agree with TRBD1. V shed 1 base and J 3 bases; nucleotides not matched to a gene: 2. The CDR3 is 15 amino acids. Germline V gene lookup returns CDR1 SGHTA and CDR2 FQGNSA. For the CDR3, the DNA is TGTGCCAGCAGCTTAGAGGGGACAGGGGGCTACGAGCAGTACTTC. Encoded protein: CASSLEGTGGYEQYF.

This rearrangement joins TRBV6-4 to TRBJ2-1; no definite D call. Germline CDR1 reads MRHNA; CDR2 reads SNTAGT. CDR3 length: 15 amino acids. Deletions cut 3 bases from V and 4 bases from J, with 13 bases between. For the CDR3, the DNA is TGTGCCAGCAGTGAAGACATTAACTCATACAATGAGCAGTTCTTC. Translating it yields CASSEDINSYNEQFF.

This chain uses TRBV5-4 with TRBJ1-1; TRBD1 might be the D (5 bases). Germline CDR1 is SGHNT and CDR2 is YYREEE (reference sequence). The V end lost 0 bases, the J end lost 1 base, and 10 bases lay between the germline ends. CDR3 size: 15 residues. The CDR3 coding sequence is TGTGCCAGCAGCTTGGGGGGGACTGGGAACACTGAAGCTTTCTTT. This sequence encodes CASSLGGTGNTEAFF.

The rearrangement links TRBV27 to TRBJ2-7; 10 bases agree with TRBD1. The CDR3 has 16 amino acids. V lost 0 bases to trimming and J lost 5 bases; unmatched junction nucleotides: 7. CDR1 MNHEY and CDR2 SMNVEV come from the germline V gene (reference sequence). The CDR3 protein is CASSLSRQGAVDEQYF. The CDR3 DNA sequence: TGTGCCAGCAGTTTATCCAGACAGGGGGCTGTAGACGAGCAGTACTTC.

This chain joins TRBV27 and TRBJ2-3, with 11 bases identical to TRBD2. Germline CDR1 MNHEY, CDR2 SMNVEV (reference sequence). V dropped 2 bases and J dropped 4; count of bases not matched to a gene: 5. The CDR3 loop spans 16 amino acids. Written as DNA, the CDR3 is TGTGCCAGCAGTTTACTAGCGGGAGGAATTGCAGATACGCAGTATTTT. This gives the protein CASSLLAGGIADTQYF.

The CDR3 DNA follows: TGTGCCAGCAGTCTCTCCCCCGGGGGTCTCCCGGCGACCCAGTACTTC. This codes for CASSLSPGGLPATQYF. The V call is TRBV27, the J call TRBJ2-5; perhaps TRBD2 as D (6 bases). Trimming removed 5 bases at V and 7 bases at J, with 23 bases between. The CDR3 totals 16 residues. Germline lookup yields CDR1 MNHEY and CDR2 SMNVEV (reference sequence).

This rearrangement joins TRBV5-1 to TRBJ2-3, with TRBD2 matching over 7 bases. Germline V gene sequence: CDR1 SGHRS, CDR2 YFSETQ. The CDR3 is 15 residues long. The junction had 9 bases not matched to a gene; V was cut back by 4 bases and J by 4 bases. The CDR3 region is CASSAYGLDADTQYF. CDR3 bases: TGCGCCAGCAGCGCTTACGGACTAGACGCAGATACGCAGTATTTT.

The chain links TRBV25-1 to TRBJ1-1, with D perhaps matching TRBD1 (5 bases). The CDR3 covers 13 residues. Trimming removed 4 bases at V and 10 bases at J, with 16 bases between. The germline V gene has CDR1 MGHDK and CDR2 SYGVNS. CDR3 DNA: TGTGCCAGCAGTGTCGGGACTCCCCAAGGAGCTTTCTTT. Residues: CASSVGTPQGAFF. The full variable domain, in which reference TRBV25-1 and TRBJ1-1 provide the parts outside the CDR3, is EADIYQTPRYLVIGTGKKITLECSQTMGHDKMYWYQQDPGMELHLIHYSYGVNSTEKGDLSSESTVSRIRTEHFPLTLESARPSHTSQYLCASSVGTPQGAFFGQGTRLTVV.

The rearrangement joins TRBV13 to TRBJ2-5; TRBD1 agrees at 7 bases. Germline CDR1 is PRHDT and CDR2 is FYEKMQ (reference sequence). Losses at the gene ends were 3 bases for V and 2 bases for J; bases not matched to a gene: 6. The CDR3 spans 15 residues. CDR3 DNA: TGTGCCAGCAGCTTTTCGACAGGGCTTCAAGAGACCCAGTACTTC. Translation: CASSFSTGLQETQYF. Full variable domain (outside the CDR3, taken from reference TRBV13 and TRBJ2-5): AAGVIQSPRHLIKEKRETATLKCYPIPRHDTVYWYQQGPGQDPQFLISFYEKMQSDKGSIPDRFSAQQFSDYHSELNMSSLELGDSALYFCASSFSTGLQETQYFGPGTRLLVL.

The V and J genes are TRBV30 and TRBJ2-1; D is unresolved. The CDR3 totals 13 residues. Germline CDR1 reads GTSNPN; CDR2 reads SVGIG (reference sequence). Trimming shortened V by 0 bases and J by 4 bases, and 7 bases separated the two germline ends. CDR3 region: CAWSVDSYNEQFF. As DNA, the CDR3 is TGTGCCTGGAGTGTAGACTCGTACAATGAGCAGTTCTTC.

This chain uses TRBV4-1 with TRBJ1-4; D is undetermined. CDR1 and CDR2 from the germline V gene are MGHRA and YSYEKL. The V and J ends lost 1 base and 8 bases respectively, with 14 bases between them. This CDR3 contains 15 residues. The CDR3 nucleotides read TGCGCCAGCAGCCAAGTTTTGTCGGGTTGGGAAAAACTGTTTTTT. This gives the protein CASSQVLSGWEKLFF.

V and J are TRBV10-3 and TRBJ2-1; 8 nucleotides match TRBD1. The V segment lost 11 bases and the J segment 10 bases; nucleotides outside the gene matches: 10. The CDR3 runs to 12 residues. Per germline, CDR1 ENHRY and CDR2 SYGVKD. The CDR3 here is CAAGQGGLEQFF. In DNA, the CDR3 is TGTGCCGCTGGACAGGGAGGCTTGGAGCAGTTCTTC.

The CDR3: CATVGVSGANVLTF. The CDR3 DNA is TGTGCCACTGTAGGGGTCTCTGGGGCCAACGTCCTGACTTTC. The chain uses TRBV28 and TRBJ2-6; maybe TRBD1 (5 bases). Germline assignment: CDR1 MDHEN and CDR2 SYDVKM. This CDR3 region has 14 residues. V lost 10 bases, J lost 0 bases, and 10 bases lay in between.

The V and J genes are TRBV7-9 and TRBJ2-1; tentative D call: TRBD2 (6 bases). The germline V gene encodes CDR1 SEHNR and CDR2 FQNEAQ (reference sequence). The length of the CDR3 is 15 residues. The V end lost 0 bases, the J end lost 8 bases, and 14 bases lay between the germline ends. The CDR3 reads CASSLAGGGWDEQFF. DNA for the CDR3: TGTGCCAGCAGCTTAGCGGGAGGAGGATGGGATGAGCAGTTCTTC.

The chain carries TRBV7-9 and TRBJ2-1; perhaps TRBD2 as D (6 bases). Per the germline V gene, CDR1 is SEHNR and CDR2 is FQNEAQ (reference sequence). With 4 bases removed from V and 10 bases from J, the gap between germline ends came to 11 bases. The CDR3 contains 12 residues. CDR3 DNA: TGTGCCAGCAGCTCCGGGGGTAAAGAGCAGTTCTTC. It specifies CASSSGGKEQFF.

This clone was counted once. The V gene is TRBV6-5, the J gene TRBJ1-5; 8 bases map to TRBD1. V shed 8 bases, J shed 4 bases, and the junction held 4 bases outside the gene matches. The CDR3 runs to 13 residues. The germline CDR1 and CDR2 sequences are MNHEY and SVGAGI. The CDR3 nucleotides are TGTGCCAGCGGGACAGGCCAGAATCAGCCCCAGCATTTT. Translation gives CASGTGQNQPQHF.

This clone was seen more than once but under ten times. The rearrangement joins TRBV6-5 to TRBJ2-7; TRBD2 might be the D (5 bases). Germline V gives CDR1 MNHEY, CDR2 SVGAGI. CDR3 length: 15 residues. The V and J ends lost 2 bases and 3 bases respectively, with 14 bases between them. CDR3 sequence: CASSYDVGVGYEQYF. CDR3 DNA: TGTGCCAGCAGTTACGACGTGGGAGTAGGCTACGAGCAGTACTTC.

The chain carries TRBV11-2 and TRBJ2-1, with 9 bases matching TRBD2. CDR1 SGHAT and CDR2 FQNNGV come from the germline V gene. Germline trimming cut 3 bases from V and 7 bases from J; bases unmatched to any gene: 16. This CDR3 is built from 18 residues. DNA for the CDR3: TGTGCCAGCAGCTTTTTAGTCTTAGCGGGAGTTCAAAGGAATGAGCAGTTCTTC. This encodes CASSFLVLAGVQRNEQFF.

This clone was counted once. V usage is TRBV24-1 and J usage is TRBJ1-5; D is perhaps TRBD1 (6 bases). Germline assignment: CDR1 KGHDR and CDR2 SFDVKD. This CDR3 has 21 amino acids. With 1 base removed from V and 0 bases from J, the gap between germline ends came to 24 bases. The CDR3 reads CATSDFDPQGSRPHSNQPQHF. The DNA of the CDR3 is TGTGCCACCAGTGATTTTGACCCACAGGGATCCCGACCACATAGCAATCAGCCCCAGCATTTT.

Only a few counts were recorded for this clone. The gene calls are TRBV5-1 and TRBJ2-7; D is possibly TRBD2 (5 bases). Germline loops: CDR1 SGHRS, CDR2 YFSETQ. The CDR3 loop spans 14 amino acids. V was pared by 0 bases and J by 6 bases, with 13 bases between. The CDR3 region has the DNA TGCGCCAGCAGCTTGGGTCGAGGTGAGGGCGAGCAGTACTTC. Translating it yields CASSLGRGEGEQYF.

The gene calls are TRBV7-2 and TRBJ2-1; 9 positions match TRBD2. Germline V gene data show CDR1 as SGHTA and CDR2 as FQGNSA. The J segment lost 4 bases and the V segment lost 3 bases, leaving 4 bases of the junction unmatched. This CDR3 spans 15 amino acids. The CDR3 bases are TGTGCCAGCAGCTTTTCTAGCGGGGTTTACAATGAGCAGTTCTTC. It yields the protein CASSFSSGVYNEQFF. Supplemented by reference TRBV7-2 and TRBJ2-1, the full variable domain reads GAGVSQSPSNKVTEKGKDVELRCDPISGHTALYWYRQSLGQGLEFLIYFQGNSAPDKSGLPSDRFSAERTGGSVSTLTIQRTQQEDSAVYLCASSFSSGVYNEQFFGPGTRLTVL.